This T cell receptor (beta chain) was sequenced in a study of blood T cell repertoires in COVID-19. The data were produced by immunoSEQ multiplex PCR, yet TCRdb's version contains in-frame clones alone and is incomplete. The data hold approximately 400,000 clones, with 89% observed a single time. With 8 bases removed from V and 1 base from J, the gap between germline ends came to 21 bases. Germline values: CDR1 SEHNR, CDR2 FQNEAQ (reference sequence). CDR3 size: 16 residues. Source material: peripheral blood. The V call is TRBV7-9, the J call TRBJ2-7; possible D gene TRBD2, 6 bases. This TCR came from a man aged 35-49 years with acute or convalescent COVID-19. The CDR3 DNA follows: TGTGCCAGCTCTAGTTGGGAAGCGGGTCGATCCTACGAGCAGTACTTC. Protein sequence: CASSSWEAGRSYEQYF. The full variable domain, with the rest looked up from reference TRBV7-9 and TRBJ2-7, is DTGVSQNPRHKITKRGQNVTFRCDPISEHNRLYWYRQTLGQGPEFLTYFQNEAQLEKSRLLSDRFSAERPKGSFSTLEIQRTEQGDSAMYLCASSSWEAGRSYEQYFGPGTRLTVT.